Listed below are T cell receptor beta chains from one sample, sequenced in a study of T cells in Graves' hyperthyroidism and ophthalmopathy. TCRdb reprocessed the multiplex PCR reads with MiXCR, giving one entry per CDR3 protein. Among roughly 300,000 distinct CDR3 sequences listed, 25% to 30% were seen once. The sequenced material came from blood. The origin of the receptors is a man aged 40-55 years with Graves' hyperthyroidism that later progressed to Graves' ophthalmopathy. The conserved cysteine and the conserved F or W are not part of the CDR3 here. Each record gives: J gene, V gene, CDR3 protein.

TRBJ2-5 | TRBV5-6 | ASSGETGDYQETQY
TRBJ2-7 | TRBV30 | AWSPLDYEQY
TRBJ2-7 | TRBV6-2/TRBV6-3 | ASRKLGQGPYEQY
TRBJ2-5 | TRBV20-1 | SARDWDPGLPRWETQY
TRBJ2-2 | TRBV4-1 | ASSPSPGTLATGELF
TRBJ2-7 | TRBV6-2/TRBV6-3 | ASSYAGLAGGRSYEQY
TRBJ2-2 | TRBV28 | ASSYPGTKRTGELF
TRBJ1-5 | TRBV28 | ASSSGQGGGNQPQH
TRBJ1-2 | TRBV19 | AGSNRDTQSYT
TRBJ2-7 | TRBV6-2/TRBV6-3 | ASSSGGQGAKEQY
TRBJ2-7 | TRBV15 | ATGVGAAEQY
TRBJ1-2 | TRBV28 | ASSLNT
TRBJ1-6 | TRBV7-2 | ASSLTGDFNSPLH
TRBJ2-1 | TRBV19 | ASSIGYNEQF
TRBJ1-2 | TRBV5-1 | ASSYSRQAYGYT